These T cell receptor beta chains were read from a single sample in a study of blood T cell repertoires in COVID-19. Assay: immunoSEQ multiplex PCR; the TCRdb copy retains only in-frame clones and omits some. Here the sample spans 35,000 to 45,000 clones, around 85% being singletons. Sequenced sample: peripheral blood. The receptor set was obtained from a human donor in a cohort sampled during active COVID-19. CDR3s include the opening cysteine and the closing phenylalanine or tryptophan. A D gene is named only where the DNA matches it firmly. The size entry is marked missing in some rows and otherwise reads once, few, many or a size class.

>.|TRBV3-1/TRBV3-2|.|TRBJ1-1
CASSWEAGTEAFF
TGTGCCAGCAGCTGGGAGGCGGGAACTGAAGCTTTCTTT
>.|TRBV5-1|TRBD1|TRBJ1-6
CASSPGQPSSYNSPLHF
TGCGCCAGCAGCCCGGGACAGCCGAGCTCCTATAATTCACCCCTCCACTTT
>once|TRBV11-1|TRBD1|TRBJ1-6
CASSRGQGGSPLHF
TGTGCCAGCAGCCGCGGACAGGGAGGTTCACCCCTCCACTTT
>once|TRBV2|.|TRBJ2-6
CASSGDNRVGANVLTF
TGTGCCAGCAGTGGGGACAACCGGGTTGGGGCCAACGTCCTGACTTTC
>.|TRBV19|.|TRBJ2-3
CASSFRTVGADTQYF
TGTGCCAGTAGTTTTCGGACAGTAGGCGCAGATACGCAGTATTTT
>.|TRBV18|TRBD2|TRBJ2-1
CASSPGTTFNEQFF
TGTGCCAGCTCACCAGGGACTACGTTCAATGAGCAGTTCTTC
>.|TRBV27|TRBD1|TRBJ1-5
CASRLRQGYGQPQHF
TGTGCCAGCAGACTCCGACAGGGGTACGGTCAGCCCCAGCATTTT
>few|TRBV7-9|TRBD1|TRBJ1-1
CARTGTVGFTEAFF
TGTGCCAGGACCGGGACAGTGGGATTCACTGAAGCTTTCTTT
>.|TRBV5-4|.|TRBJ1-1
CATQTGGLMNTEAFF
TGTGCCACCCAGACGGGGGGGCTCATGAACACTGAAGCTTTCTTT
>.|TRBV5-4|TRBD1|TRBJ1-1
CASSLAGTGGENTEAFF
TGTGCCAGCAGCTTGGCTGGGACAGGGGGCGAGAACACTGAAGCTTTCTTT
>.|TRBV6-4|.|TRBJ1-4
CASSDPRGLTTNEKLFF
TGTGCCAGCAGTGATCCTCGCGGATTAACAACTAATGAAAAACTGTTTTTT
>few|TRBV28|.|TRBJ1-5
CASSFSGYGQPQHF
TGTGCCAGCAGTTTCTCGGGGTACGGTCAGCCCCAGCATTTT
>.|TRBV7-6|TRBD2|TRBJ2-3
CASSLALAASTDTQYF
TGTGCCAGCAGCTTAGCTCTAGCGGCAAGCACAGATACGCAGTATTTT
>.|TRBV30|.|TRBJ2-6
CAWSRGGSGANVLTF
TGTGCCTGGAGCAGAGGGGGCTCTGGGGCCAACGTCCTGACTTTC
>few|TRBV28|.|TRBJ1-2
CASTLTGSNYGYTF
TGTGCCAGCACCCTGACAGGATCAAACTATGGCTACACCTTC
>.|TRBV29-1|TRBD2|TRBJ2-1
CSVGGGTYNEQFF
TGCAGCGTTGGCGGGGGTACCTACAATGAGCAGTTCTTC
>.|TRBV30|TRBD2|TRBJ2-3
CAWSALAGAQDTQYF
TGTGCCTGGAGTGCTCTAGCGGGAGCCCAAGATACGCAGTATTTT
>.|TRBV4-1|.|TRBJ2-2
CASSQTGNTGELFF
TGCGCCAGCAGCCAAACAGGGAACACCGGGGAGCTGTTTTTT
>once|TRBV11-3|.|TRBJ2-3
CASSPNPPGRGGTQYF
TGTGCCAGCAGCCCAAACCCTCCGGGCCGAGGAGGTACGCAGTATTTT
>.|TRBV2|TRBD1|TRBJ1-2
CASSADRGYYGYTF
TGTGCCAGCAGTGCCGACAGGGGATACTATGGCTACACCTTC
>.|TRBV19|.|TRBJ1-5
CATTRAPYQPQHF
TGTGCCACTACGCGGGCACCATATCAGCCCCAGCATTTT
>.|TRBV19|.|TRBJ2-6
CASSIEGRAGANVLTF
TGTGCCAGTAGTATAGAGGGCAGGGCCGGGGCCAACGTCCTGACTTTC
>few|TRBV10-1|TRBD1|TRBJ1-1
CASSLGQDPTEAFF
TGCGCCAGCAGCCTCGGACAGGACCCCACTGAAGCTTTCTTT
>.|TRBV7-2|TRBD1|TRBJ1-4
CASSLDRTGAEKLFF
TGTGCCAGCAGCTTAGATAGGACAGGGGCTGAAAAACTGTTTTTT
>.|TRBV29-1|.|TRBJ2-7
CSVVGAYEQYF
TGCAGCGTTGTAGGGGCCTACGAGCAGTACTTC
>.|TRBV7-9|.|TRBJ2-7
CASSPESSRDEQYF
TGTGCCAGCAGCCCCGAATCTTCTCGGGACGAGCAGTACTTC
>.|TRBV7-9|TRBD1|TRBJ1-1
CASSYLTGYAEAFF
TGTGCCAGCAGTTATCTGACAGGGTACGCTGAAGCTTTCTTT
>.|TRBV7-2|TRBD2|TRBJ2-7
CASSITSGRAYEQYF
TGTGCCAGCAGCATTACTAGCGGGAGGGCCTACGAGCAGTACTTC
>.|TRBV11-2|.|TRBJ1-2
CASSASTGLGYTF
TGTGCCAGCAGCGCGAGTACAGGGTTGGGCTACACCTTC
>.|TRBV15|.|TRBJ1-4
CATSREIYRVGQRTNEKLFF
TGTGCCACCAGCAGAGAAATTTACAGGGTAGGGCAACGAACTAATGAAAAACTGTTTTTT
>few|TRBV12-3/TRBV12-4|.|TRBJ1-6
CASSFGGDSPLHF
TGTGCCAGCAGTTTTGGAGGGGATTCACCCCTCCACTTT
>.|TRBV4-1|.|TRBJ1-1
CASSQAAGRGLRVTEAFF
TGCGCCAGCAGCCAAGCCGCGGGCAGGGGCCTTCGCGTCACTGAAGCTTTCTTT
>.|TRBV6-5|TRBD1|TRBJ2-7
CASSLDRGLSYEQYF
TGTGCCAGTTCTTTGGACAGGGGGCTCTCCTACGAGCAGTACTTC
>.|TRBV4-1|.|TRBJ2-7
CASSQVEAGLYEQYF
TGCGCCAGCAGCCAAGTTGAGGCGGGACTCTACGAGCAGTACTTC
>.|TRBV7-8|.|TRBJ1-1
CASSPGGRTEAFF
TGTGCCAGCAGCCCCGGGGGGCGCACTGAAGCTTTCTTT
>.|TRBV7-9|.|TRBJ1-1
CASTHQLLNHAEAFF
TGTGCCAGCACCCACCAACTCCTCAACCACGCTGAAGCTTTCTTT
>.|TRBV7-3|.|TRBJ2-3
CASSSGDSLLDTQYF
TGTGCCAGCAGCTCGGGGGACAGCCTGCTGGATACGCAGTATTTT
>.|TRBV27|.|TRBJ2-2
CASSLNHNTGELFF
TGTGCCAGCAGCCTAAATCATAACACCGGGGAGCTGTTTTTT
>once|TRBV4-1|.|TRBJ2-7
CASSQDQQIYEQYF
TGCGCCAGCAGCCAAGATCAACAAATCTACGAGCAGTACTTC
>.|TRBV18|.|TRBJ2-2
CASSPKQAGELFF
TGTGCCAGCTCACCAAAACAGGCCGGGGAGCTGTTTTTT
>.|TRBV18|.|TRBJ1-1
CASSPSIEGEAFF
TGTGCCAGCTCACCCTCCATCGAGGGTGAAGCTTTCTTT